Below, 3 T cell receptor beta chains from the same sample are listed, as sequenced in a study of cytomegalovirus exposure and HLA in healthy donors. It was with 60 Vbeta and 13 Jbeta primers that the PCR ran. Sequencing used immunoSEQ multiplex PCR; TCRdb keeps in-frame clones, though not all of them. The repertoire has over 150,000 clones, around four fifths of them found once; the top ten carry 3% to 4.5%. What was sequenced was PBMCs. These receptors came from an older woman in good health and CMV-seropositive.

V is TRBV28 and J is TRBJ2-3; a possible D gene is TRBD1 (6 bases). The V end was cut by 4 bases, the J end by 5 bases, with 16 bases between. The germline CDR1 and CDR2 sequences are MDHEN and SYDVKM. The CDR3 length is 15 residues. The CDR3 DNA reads TGTGCCAGCAGTTCTGCAGGGGTCAAAGGAGATACGCAGTATTTT. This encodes CASSSAGVKGDTQYF.

CDR3 DNA sequence: TGCGCCAGCAGCTTGGCCGGGGGGACTGGGGCCAACGTCCTGACTTTC. Translated, it gives CASSLAGGTGANVLTF. V gene TRBV5-1 combines with J gene TRBJ2-6, with 7 bases lining up with TRBD2. The V segment lost 0 bases and the J segment 2 bases; nucleotides outside the gene matches: 2. This CDR3 comprises 16 residues. CDR1 and CDR2 (germline): SGHRS, YFSETQ.

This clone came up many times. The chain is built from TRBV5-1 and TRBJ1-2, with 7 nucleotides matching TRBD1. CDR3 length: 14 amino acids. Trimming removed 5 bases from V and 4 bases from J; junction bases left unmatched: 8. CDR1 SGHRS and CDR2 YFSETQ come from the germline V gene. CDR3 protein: CASRTGYRGYGYTF. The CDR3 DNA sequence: TGCGCCAGCAGGACAGGGTATCGGGGCTATGGCTACACCTTC.